This T cell receptor (beta chain) stems from a study of technical replicates of blood from four donors. Profiled with immunoSEQ multiplex PCR; TCRdb holds only in-frame clones, not every one. This sample yields tens of thousands of clones, of which over 90% are seen a single time; around 0.25% belongs to the top ten. The trim removed 0 bases at V and 0 bases at J, leaving 1 base unmatched. The CDR3 has 16 amino acids. Germline V gives CDR1 SGHDT, CDR2 YYEEEE. The receptor was isolated from a human donor in good health. J is TRBJ2-1 and V is TRBV5-6, with TRBD2 matching over 9 bases. The sample taken for sequencing was T cells isolated from PBMCs. The CDR3 region has the DNA TGTGCCAGCAGCTTGGGACTAGCGGACTCCTACAATGAGCAGTTCTTC. Translation: CASSLGLADSYNEQFF.